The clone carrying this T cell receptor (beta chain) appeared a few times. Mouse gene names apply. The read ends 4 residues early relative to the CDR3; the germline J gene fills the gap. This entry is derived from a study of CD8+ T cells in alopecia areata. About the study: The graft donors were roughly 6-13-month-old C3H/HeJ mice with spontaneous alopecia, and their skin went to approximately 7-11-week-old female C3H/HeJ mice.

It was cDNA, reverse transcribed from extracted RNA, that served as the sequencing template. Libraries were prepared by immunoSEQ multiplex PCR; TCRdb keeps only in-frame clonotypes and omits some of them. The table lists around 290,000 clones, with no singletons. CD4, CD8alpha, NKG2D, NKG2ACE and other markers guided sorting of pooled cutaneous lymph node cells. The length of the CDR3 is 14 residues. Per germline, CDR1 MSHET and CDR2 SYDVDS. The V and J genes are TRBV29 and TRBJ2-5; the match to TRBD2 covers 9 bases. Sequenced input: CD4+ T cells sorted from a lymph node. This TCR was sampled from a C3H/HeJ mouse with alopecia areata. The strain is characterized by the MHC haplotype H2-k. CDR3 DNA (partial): TGTGCTAGCAGAGAAACTGGGGGGTGGGAC. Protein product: CASRETGGWD. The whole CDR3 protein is CASRETGGWDTQYF.